This entry lists 16 T cell receptor beta chains sequenced from one sample in a study of OX40 agonist ivuxolimab in advanced cancers. Profiling relied on immunoSEQ multiplex PCR, and the TCRdb table lists in-frame clones only, not all of them. The table includes around 68,000 clones, roughly 86% detected once. The sample in question was CD4+ or CD8+ T cells sorted from blood, obtained in a trial of the OX40 agonist ivuxolimab. These receptors were collected from an adult with an advanced solid tumor such as melanoma, head and neck, liver or kidney cancer.

The V and J genes are TRBV18 and TRBJ2-2; D remains unclear. V dropped 0 bases and J dropped 0 bases, with 2 bases sitting between them. The germline gives CDR1 KGHSH, CDR2 LQKENI. The CDR3 sequence is 14 residues long. The CDR3 DNA follows: TGTGCCAGCTCACCACCCCCGAACACCGGGGAGCTGTTTTTT. Its translation: CASSPPPNTGELFF.

The chain employs TRBV6-6 and TRBJ1-2; TRBD1 is a possible D gene (6 bases). The CDR3 runs 13 residues. Between the trimmed V and J ends, which lost 5 bases and 2 bases, there was a span of 9 bases. CDR1 MNHNY and CDR2 SVGAGI come from the germline V gene (reference sequence). CDR3 sequence reads: CASSAQGNYGYTF. CDR3 in DNA: TGTGCCAGCAGTGCGCAGGGGAACTATGGCTACACCTTC.

The chain employs TRBV28 and TRBJ2-7; D possibly corresponds to TRBD2 (6 bases). Between the trimmed V and J ends, which lost 2 bases and 3 bases, there was a span of 20 bases. The germline CDR1 and CDR2 sequences are MDHEN and SYDVKM. The CDR3 contains 17 residues. CDR3: CASSLGLALHGGYEQYF. CDR3 in DNA: TGTGCCAGCAGTTTAGGACTCGCCCTTCACGGGGGCTACGAGCAGTACTTC.

This clone was seen a handful of times. The chain joins TRBV5-1 to TRBJ2-7, with 9 bases aligning to TRBD1. CDR1 and CDR2 from the germline V gene are SGHRS and YFSETQ. The trim removed 3 bases at V and 5 bases at J, leaving 12 bases unmatched. CDR3 length: 16 amino acids. The CDR3 sequence is CASSWSPGTGLNEQYF. CDR3 sequence (DNA): TGCGCCAGCAGCTGGTCCCCCGGGACAGGGCTCAACGAGCAGTACTTC.

The chain is built from TRBV9 and TRBJ1-2; weak D call: TRBD1 (6 bases). Germline-derived CDR1 and CDR2 are SGDLS and YYNGEE. The CDR3 is 13 residues long. V lost 4 bases, J lost 6 bases, and 13 bases lay in between. This CDR3 is CASSPGGGHGYTF. Written as DNA, the CDR3 is TGTGCCAGCAGCCCGGGGGGGGGCCATGGCTACACCTTC.

V gene TRBV5-8 combines with J gene TRBJ1-2, with D possibly TRBD1 on 6 matching bases. The CDR3 spans 14 residues. Trimming left V 1 base short and J 4 bases short, with 11 bases between. CDR1 is SGHTS and CDR2 is YDEGEE in the germline V gene. Here the CDR3 DNA reads TGTGCCAGCAGCTTGACCAGGGGCGTCTATGGCTACACCTTC. Residues: CASSLTRGVYGYTF.

This rearrangement joins TRBV11-3 to TRBJ2-5; D is uncertain. Germline CDR1 is SGHNT and CDR2 is YENEEA. Trimming took 5 bases from V and 5 from J, leaving 9 bases between them. CDR3 length: 12 residues. CDR3 nucleotides: TGTGCCAGCAGCCACAACGGCGAGACCCAGTACTTC. It translates to CASSHNGETQYF.

J is TRBJ1-1 and V is TRBV5-4; the D is unclear. This CDR3 has 14 residues. The germline V and J ends were trimmed by 4 bases and 4 bases, with 14 bases remaining between them. In germline, CDR1 is SGHNT, CDR2 YYREEE (reference sequence). This chain's CDR3 is CASSDTGGSTEAFF. CDR3 in DNA: TGTGCCAGCAGCGATACGGGCGGATCCACTGAAGCTTTCTTT.

This clone showed up just a few times. The rearrangement links TRBV7-9 to TRBJ2-5; D gene ambiguous. The CDR3 length is 13 residues. Trimming pared 3 bases from V and 4 bases from J, leaving 9 bases between. The germline V gene has CDR1 SEHNR and CDR2 FQNEAQ (reference sequence). Here the CDR3 reads CASSFTRTETQYF. The CDR3 DNA is TGTGCCAGCAGCTTTACCCGTACAGAGACCCAGTACTTC.

This clone was found a few times. The chain carries TRBV11-2 and TRBJ2-7; D not certain. V lost 1 base, J lost 6 bases, and 4 bases lay in between. Germline assignment: CDR1 SGHAT and CDR2 FQNNGV. The CDR3 extends over 11 amino acids. The CDR3 sequence is CASSLVGEQYF. The CDR3 DNA reads as TGTGCCAGCAGCTTAGTTGGCGAGCAGTACTTC.

J is TRBJ1-2 and V is TRBV5-1; D is uncertain. V lost 0 bases and J lost 3, with 6 bases in between. Germline CDR1 reads SGHRS; CDR2 reads YFSETQ. This CDR3 spans 13 amino acids. CDR3: CASSLAADYGYTF. The CDR3 DNA is TGCGCCAGCAGCTTGGCCGCGGACTATGGCTACACCTTC.

J is TRBJ2-5 and V is TRBV28; TRBD1 agrees at 7 bases. The CDR3 is 13 amino acids. The J segment lost 4 bases and the V segment lost 6 bases, leaving 5 bases of the junction unmatched. Germline assignment: CDR1 MDHEN and CDR2 SYDVKM. The CDR3 coding sequence is TGTGCCAGCAGCAGCTACAGGGGAGAGACCCAGTACTTC. Protein: CASSSYRGETQYF.

In its sample, this clone was seen once. The V gene is TRBV7-2, the J gene TRBJ1-4, with 7 bases fitting TRBD1. V was clipped by 5 bases and J by 0 bases; unmatched bases: 12. The germline V gene has CDR1 SGHTA and CDR2 FQGNSA. This CDR3 spans 18 amino acids. CDR3 nucleotide sequence: TGTGCCAGCAGCCCCACGGGGACAGTATATGCAACTAATGAAAAACTGTTTTTT. Protein sequence: CASSPTGTVYATNEKLFF.

As for this clone: The germline gene is not matched at one end of the junction; a read error may be the cause. The gene calls are TRBV6-4 and TRBJ2-3, with a tentative D call TRBD2 (6 bases). CDR3 length equals 14 residues. CDR1 and CDR2 (germline): MRHNA, SNTAGT. The CDR3 DNA reads TGTGCCAGCAGTGACTCAGTGGTGGGGGGACCTCAAAGTTTT. It specifies CASSDSVVGGPQSF.

This rearrangement joins TRBV6-1 to TRBJ2-4; D is perhaps TRBD1 (5 bases). Trimming removed 3 bases at V and 0 bases at J, with 18 bases between. Germline V lookup: CDR1 MNHNS, CDR2 SASEGT. The CDR3 sequence is 18 residues long. The CDR3 here is CASSELVTAIPAKNIQYF. As DNA, the CDR3 is TGTGCCAGCAGTGAGTTAGTGACAGCCATTCCAGCCAAAAACATTCAGTACTTC.

This rearrangement joins TRBV6-5 to TRBJ2-3, with 8 nucleotides matching TRBD1. This CDR3 is 15 amino acids long. Trimming at V came to 5 bases and at J to 4 bases, leaving 8 bases not matched to a gene. The germline V gene encodes CDR1 MNHEY and CDR2 SVGAGI. The CDR3 reads CASSLTGARADTQYF. The CDR3 region has the DNA TGTGCCAGCAGTCTGACAGGGGCTCGCGCAGATACGCAGTATTTT.